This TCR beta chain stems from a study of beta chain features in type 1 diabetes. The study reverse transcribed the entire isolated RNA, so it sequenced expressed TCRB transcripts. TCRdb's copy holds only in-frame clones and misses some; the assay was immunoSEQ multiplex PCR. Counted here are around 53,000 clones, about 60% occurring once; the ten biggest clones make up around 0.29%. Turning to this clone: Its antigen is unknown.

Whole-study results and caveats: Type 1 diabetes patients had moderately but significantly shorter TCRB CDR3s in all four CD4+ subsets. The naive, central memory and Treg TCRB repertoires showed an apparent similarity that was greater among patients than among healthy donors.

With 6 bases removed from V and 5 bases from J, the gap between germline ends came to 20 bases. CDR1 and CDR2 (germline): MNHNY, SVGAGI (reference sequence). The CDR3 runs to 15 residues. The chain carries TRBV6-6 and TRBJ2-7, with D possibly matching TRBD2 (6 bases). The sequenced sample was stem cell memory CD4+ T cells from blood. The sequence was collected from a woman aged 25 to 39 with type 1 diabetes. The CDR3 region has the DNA TGTGCCAGCAGCTTCACGACGGGAGCGTTGAACGAGCAGTACTTC. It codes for CASSFTTGALNEQYF.